The source of this T cell receptor beta chain is a study of technical replicates of blood from a handful of donors. This CDR3 contains 17 residues. Per the germline V gene, CDR1 is SGHRS and CDR2 is YFSETQ. The V and J ends lost 2 bases and 0 bases respectively, with 16 bases between them. Libraries were prepared by immunoSEQ multiplex PCR; TCRdb keeps only in-frame clonotypes and omits some of them. There are about 66,000 clones in the sample; roughly 92% occur only once, and around 4.5% lies in the top ten. This receptor was taken from a human donor in good health. Some clones in this sample may be carry-over from other donors' samples. Sequencing was performed on PBMCs. V is TRBV5-1 and J is TRBJ2-3; D possibly corresponds to TRBD1 (6 bases). CDR3 sequence: CASSLGFGQFSTDTQYF. DNA of the CDR3: TGCGCCAGCAGCTTAGGTTTTGGACAGTTTAGCACAGATACGCAGTATTTT.